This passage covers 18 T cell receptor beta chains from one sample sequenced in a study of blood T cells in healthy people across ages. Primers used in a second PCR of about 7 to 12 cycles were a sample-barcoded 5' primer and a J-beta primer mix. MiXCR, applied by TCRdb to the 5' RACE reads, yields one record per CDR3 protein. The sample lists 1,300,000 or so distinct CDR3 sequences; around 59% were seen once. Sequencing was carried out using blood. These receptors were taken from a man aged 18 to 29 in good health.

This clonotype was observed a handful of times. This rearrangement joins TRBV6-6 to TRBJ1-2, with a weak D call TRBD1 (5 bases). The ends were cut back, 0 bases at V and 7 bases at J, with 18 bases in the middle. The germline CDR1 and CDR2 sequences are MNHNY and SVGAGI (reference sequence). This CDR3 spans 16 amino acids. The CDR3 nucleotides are TGTGCCAGCAGTTACTCGAAGCAGGGCGCGAGAGGTGGCTACACCTTC. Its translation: CASSYSKQGARGGYTF.

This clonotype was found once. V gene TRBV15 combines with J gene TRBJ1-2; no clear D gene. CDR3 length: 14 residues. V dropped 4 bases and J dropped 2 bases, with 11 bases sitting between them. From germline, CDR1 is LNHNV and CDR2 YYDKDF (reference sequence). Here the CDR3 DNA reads TGTGCCACCAGCACCCGAACACTGAACTATGGCTACACCTTC. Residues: CATSTRTLNYGYTF.

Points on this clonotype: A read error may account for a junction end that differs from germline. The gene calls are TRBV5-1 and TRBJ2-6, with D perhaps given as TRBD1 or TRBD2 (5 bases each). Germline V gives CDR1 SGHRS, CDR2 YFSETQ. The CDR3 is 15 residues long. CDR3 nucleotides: TGCGCCAGCAGCCGGGACCTATCTGGGGCCAGCGTCCTGACTTTC. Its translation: CASSRDLSGASVLTF.

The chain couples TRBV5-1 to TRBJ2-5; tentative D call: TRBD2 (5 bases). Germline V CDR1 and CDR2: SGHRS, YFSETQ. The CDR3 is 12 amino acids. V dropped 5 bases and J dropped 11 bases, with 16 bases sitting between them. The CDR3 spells CASRPHSDEQYF. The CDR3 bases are TGCGCCAGCAGACCTCATAGCGATGAGCAGTACTTC. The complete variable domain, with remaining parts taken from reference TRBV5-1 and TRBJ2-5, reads KAGVTQTPRYLIKTRGQQVTLSCSPISGHRSVSWYQQTPGQGLQFLFEYFSETQRNKGNFPGRFSGRQFSNSRSEMNVSTLELGDSALYLCASRPHSDEQYFGPGTRLLVL.

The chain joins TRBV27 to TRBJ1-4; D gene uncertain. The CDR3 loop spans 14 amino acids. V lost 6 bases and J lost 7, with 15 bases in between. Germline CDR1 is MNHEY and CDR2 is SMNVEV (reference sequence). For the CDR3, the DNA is TGTGCCAGCAGGGCCGGGATGAGAGGTGAAAAACTGTTTTTT. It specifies CASRAGMRGEKLFF.

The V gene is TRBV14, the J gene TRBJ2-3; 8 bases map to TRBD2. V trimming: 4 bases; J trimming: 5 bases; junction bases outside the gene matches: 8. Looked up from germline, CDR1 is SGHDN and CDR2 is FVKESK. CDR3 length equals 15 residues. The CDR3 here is CASSLPGGAKDTQYF. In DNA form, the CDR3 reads TGTGCCAGCAGCCTTCCGGGGGGGGCTAAAGATACGCAGTATTTT.

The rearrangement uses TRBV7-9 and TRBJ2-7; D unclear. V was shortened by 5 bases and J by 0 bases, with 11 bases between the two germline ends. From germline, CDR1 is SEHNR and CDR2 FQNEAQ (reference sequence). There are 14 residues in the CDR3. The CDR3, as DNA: TGTGCCAGCAGCGTATTAACCCGCTCCTACGAGCAGTACTTC. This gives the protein CASSVLTRSYEQYF.

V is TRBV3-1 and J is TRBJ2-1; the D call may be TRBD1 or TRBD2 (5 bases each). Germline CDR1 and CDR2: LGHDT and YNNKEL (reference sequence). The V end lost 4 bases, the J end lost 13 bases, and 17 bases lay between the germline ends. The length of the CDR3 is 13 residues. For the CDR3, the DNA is TGTGCCAGCAGCCGGGACCCTTACAATGGACAGTTCTTC. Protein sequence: CASSRDPYNGQFF.

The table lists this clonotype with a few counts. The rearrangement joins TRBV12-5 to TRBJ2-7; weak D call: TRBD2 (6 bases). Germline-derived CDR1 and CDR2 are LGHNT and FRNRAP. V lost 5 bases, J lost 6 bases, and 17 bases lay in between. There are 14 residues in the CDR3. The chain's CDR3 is CASGRLGIRSEQYF. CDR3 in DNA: TGTGCTAGTGGTCGACTAGGTATAAGAAGCGAGCAGTACTTC.

CDR3 bases: TGTGCCAGCAGTTACTCGAAGAGGGACGAGCAGTACTTC. Its protein is CASSYSKRDEQYF. The V call is TRBV6-6, the J call TRBJ2-7; D might be TRBD2 (5 bases). With 0 bases removed from V and 5 bases from J, the gap between germline ends came to 8 bases. CDR3 length: 13 residues. CDR1 MNHNY and CDR2 SVGAGI come from the germline V gene (reference sequence).

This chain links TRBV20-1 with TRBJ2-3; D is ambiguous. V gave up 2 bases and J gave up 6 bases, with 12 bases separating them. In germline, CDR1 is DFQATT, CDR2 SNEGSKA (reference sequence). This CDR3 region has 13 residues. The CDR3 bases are TGCAGTGCTAGAAAGCCCGACGGGGATACGCAGTATTTT. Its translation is CSARKPDGDTQYF.

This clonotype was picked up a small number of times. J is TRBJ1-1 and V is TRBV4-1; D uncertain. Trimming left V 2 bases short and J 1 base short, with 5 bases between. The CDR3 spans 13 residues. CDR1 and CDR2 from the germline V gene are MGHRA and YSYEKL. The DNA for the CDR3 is TGCGCCAGCAGCCAAATCTGGAACACTGAAGCTTTCTTT. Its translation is CASSQIWNTEAFF.

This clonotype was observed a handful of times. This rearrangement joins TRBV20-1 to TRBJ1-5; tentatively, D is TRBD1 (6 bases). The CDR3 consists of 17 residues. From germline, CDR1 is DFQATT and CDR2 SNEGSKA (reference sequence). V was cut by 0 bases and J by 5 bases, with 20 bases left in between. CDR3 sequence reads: CSARDPWGGQGDQPQHF. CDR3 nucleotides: TGCAGTGCTAGAGATCCTTGGGGGGGGCAAGGTGATCAGCCCCAGCATTTT.

The CDR3 reads CASRWRGHEQFF. As DNA, the CDR3 is TGTGCCAGCAGGTGGCGGGGCCATGAGCAGTTCTTC. V and J are TRBV28 and TRBJ2-1, with a possible D match to TRBD2 (6 bases). The CDR3 is 12 amino acids. The germline CDR1 and CDR2 sequences are MDHEN and SYDVKM. V was clipped by 6 bases and J by 8 bases, with 11 bases between them.

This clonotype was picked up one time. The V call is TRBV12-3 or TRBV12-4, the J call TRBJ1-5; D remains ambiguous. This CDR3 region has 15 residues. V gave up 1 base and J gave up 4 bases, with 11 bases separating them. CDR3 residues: CASSLVFQANQPQHF. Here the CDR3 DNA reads TGTGCCAGCAGTTTAGTCTTCCAGGCGAATCAGCCCCAGCATTTT.

The CDR3: CASSQSTTGELFF. In DNA form, the CDR3 reads TGCGCCAGCAGCCAATCGACCACCGGGGAGCTGTTTTTT. The V and J genes are TRBV4-1 and TRBJ2-2, with no clear D. CDR3 length: 13 amino acids. The germline gives CDR1 MGHRA, CDR2 YSYEKL. Between the trimmed V and J ends, which lost 2 bases and 4 bases, there was a span of 5 bases.

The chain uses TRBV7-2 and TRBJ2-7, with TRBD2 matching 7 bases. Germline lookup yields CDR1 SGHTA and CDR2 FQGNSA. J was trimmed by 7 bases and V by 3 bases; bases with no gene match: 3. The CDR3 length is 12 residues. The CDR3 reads CASSLGLPEQYF. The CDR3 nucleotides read TGTGCCAGCAGCTTGGGACTACCAGAGCAGTACTTC.

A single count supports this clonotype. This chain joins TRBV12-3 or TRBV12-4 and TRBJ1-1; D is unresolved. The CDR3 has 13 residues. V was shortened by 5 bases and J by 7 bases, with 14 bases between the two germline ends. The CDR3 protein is CASSPREVSEAFF. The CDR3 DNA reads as TGTGCCAGCAGTCCTCGGGAGGTTAGTGAAGCTTTCTTT.